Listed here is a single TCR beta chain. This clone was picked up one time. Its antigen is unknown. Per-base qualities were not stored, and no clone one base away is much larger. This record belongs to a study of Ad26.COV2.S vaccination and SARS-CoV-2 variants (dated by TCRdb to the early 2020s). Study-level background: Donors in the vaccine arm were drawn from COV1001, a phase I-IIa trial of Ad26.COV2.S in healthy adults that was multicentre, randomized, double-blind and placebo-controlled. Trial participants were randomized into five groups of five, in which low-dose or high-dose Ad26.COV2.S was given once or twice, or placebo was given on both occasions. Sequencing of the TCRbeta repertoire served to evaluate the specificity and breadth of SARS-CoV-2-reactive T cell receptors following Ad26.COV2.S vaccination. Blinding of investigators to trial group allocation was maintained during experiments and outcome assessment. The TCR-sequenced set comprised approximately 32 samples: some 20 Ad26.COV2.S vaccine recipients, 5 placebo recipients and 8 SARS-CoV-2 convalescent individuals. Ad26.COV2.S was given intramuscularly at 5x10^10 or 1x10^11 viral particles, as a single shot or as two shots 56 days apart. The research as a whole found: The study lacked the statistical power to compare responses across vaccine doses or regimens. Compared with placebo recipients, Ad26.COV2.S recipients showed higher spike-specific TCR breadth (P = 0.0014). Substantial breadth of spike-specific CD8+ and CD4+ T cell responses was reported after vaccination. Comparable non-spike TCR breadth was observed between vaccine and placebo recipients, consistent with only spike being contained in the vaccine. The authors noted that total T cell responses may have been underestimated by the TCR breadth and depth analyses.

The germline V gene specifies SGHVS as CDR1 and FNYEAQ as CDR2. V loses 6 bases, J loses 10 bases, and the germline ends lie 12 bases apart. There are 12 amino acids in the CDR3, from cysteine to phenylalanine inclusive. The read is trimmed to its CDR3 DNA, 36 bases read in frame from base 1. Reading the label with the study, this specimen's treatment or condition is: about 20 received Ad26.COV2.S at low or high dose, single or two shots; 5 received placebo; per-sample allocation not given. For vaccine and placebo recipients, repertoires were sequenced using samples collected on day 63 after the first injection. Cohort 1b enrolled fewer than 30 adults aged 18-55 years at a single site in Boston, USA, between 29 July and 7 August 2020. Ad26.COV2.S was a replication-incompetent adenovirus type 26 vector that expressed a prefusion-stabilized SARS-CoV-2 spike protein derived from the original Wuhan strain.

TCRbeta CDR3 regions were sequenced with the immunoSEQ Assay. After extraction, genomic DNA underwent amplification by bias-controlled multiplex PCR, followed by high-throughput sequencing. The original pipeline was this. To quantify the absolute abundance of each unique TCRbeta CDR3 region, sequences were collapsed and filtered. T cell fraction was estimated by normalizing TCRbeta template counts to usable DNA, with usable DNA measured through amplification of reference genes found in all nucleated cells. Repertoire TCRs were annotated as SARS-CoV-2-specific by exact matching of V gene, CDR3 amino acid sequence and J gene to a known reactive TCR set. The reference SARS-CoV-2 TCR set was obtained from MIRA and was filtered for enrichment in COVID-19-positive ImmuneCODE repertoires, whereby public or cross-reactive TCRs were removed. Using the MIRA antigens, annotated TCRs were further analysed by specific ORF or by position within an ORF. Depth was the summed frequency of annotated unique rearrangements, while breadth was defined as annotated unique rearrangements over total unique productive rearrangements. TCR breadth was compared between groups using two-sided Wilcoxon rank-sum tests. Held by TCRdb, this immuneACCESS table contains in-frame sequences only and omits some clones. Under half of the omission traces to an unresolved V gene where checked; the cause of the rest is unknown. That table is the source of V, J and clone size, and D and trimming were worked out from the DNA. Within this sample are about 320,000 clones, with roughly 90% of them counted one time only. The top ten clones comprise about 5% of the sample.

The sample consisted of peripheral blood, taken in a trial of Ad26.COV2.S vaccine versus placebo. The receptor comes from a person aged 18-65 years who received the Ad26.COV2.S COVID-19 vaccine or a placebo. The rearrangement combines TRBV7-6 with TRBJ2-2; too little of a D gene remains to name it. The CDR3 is CASRGWPPELFF. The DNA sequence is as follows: TGTGCCAGCAGGGGTTGGCCTCCGGAGCTGTTTTTT.